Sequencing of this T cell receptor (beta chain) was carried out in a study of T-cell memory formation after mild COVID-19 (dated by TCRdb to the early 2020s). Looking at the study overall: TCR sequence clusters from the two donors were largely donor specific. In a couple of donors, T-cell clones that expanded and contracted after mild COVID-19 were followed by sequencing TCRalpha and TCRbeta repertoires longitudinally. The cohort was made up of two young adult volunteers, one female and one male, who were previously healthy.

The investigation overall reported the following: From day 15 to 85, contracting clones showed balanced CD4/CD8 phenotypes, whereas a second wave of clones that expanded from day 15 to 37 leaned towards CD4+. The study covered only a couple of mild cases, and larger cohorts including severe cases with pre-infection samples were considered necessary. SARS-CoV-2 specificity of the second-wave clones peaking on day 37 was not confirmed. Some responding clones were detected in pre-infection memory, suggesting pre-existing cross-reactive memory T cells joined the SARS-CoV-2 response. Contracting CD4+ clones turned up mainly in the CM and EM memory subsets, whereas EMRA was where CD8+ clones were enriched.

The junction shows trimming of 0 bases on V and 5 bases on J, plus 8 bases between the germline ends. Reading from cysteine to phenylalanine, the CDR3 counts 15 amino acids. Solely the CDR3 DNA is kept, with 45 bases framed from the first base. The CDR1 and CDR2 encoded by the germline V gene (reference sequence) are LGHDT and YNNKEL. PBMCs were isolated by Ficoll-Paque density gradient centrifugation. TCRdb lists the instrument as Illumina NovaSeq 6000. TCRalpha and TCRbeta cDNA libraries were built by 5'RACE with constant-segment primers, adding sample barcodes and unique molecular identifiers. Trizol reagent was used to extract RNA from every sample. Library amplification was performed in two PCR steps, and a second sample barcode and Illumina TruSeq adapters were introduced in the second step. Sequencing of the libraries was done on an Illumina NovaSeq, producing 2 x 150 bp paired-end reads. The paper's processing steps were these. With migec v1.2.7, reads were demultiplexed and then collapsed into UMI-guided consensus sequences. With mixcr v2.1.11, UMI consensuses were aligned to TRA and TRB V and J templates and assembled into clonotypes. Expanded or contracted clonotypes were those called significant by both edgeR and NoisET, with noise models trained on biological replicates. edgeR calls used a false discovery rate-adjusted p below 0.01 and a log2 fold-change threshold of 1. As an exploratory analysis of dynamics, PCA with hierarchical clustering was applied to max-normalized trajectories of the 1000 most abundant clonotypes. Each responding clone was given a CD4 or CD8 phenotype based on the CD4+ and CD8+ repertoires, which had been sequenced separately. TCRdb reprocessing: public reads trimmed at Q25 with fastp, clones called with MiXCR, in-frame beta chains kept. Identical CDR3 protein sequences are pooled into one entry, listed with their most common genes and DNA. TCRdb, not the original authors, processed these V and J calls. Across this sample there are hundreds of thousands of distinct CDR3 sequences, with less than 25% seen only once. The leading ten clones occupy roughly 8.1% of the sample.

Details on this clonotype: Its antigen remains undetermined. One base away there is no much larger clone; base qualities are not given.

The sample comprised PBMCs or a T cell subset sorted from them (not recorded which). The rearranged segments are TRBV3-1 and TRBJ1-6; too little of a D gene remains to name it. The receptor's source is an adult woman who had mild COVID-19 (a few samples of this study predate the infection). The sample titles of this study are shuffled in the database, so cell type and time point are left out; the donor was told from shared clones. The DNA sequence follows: TGTGCCAGCAGCCAAGAAGGAAGCGATAATTCACCCCTCCACTTT. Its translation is CASSQEGSDNSPLHF.